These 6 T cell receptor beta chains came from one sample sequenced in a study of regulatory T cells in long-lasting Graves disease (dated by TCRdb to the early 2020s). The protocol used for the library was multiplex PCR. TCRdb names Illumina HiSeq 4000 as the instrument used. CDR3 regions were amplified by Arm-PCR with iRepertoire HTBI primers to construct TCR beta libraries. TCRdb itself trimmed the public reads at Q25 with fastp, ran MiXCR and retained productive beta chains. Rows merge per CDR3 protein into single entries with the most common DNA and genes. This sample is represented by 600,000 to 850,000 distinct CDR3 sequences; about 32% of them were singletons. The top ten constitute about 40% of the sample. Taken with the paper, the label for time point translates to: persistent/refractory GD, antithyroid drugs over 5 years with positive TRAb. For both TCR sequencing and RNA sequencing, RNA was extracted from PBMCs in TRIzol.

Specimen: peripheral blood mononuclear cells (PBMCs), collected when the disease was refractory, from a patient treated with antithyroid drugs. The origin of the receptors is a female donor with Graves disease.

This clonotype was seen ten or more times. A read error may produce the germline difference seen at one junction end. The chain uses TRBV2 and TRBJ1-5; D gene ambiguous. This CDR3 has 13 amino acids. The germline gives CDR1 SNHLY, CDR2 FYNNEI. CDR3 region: CAGRLETNQPQHF. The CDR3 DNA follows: TGTGCCGGCAGACTCGAGACCAATCAACCCCAGCATTTT.

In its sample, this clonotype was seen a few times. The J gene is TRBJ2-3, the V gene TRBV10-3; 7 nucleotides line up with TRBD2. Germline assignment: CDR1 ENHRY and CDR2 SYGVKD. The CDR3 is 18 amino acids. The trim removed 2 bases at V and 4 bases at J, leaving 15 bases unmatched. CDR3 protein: CAISEQRTSGKRADTQYF. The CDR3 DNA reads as TGTGCCATCAGTGAGCAGAGGACGAGCGGGAAGCGGGCAGATACGCAGTATTTT.

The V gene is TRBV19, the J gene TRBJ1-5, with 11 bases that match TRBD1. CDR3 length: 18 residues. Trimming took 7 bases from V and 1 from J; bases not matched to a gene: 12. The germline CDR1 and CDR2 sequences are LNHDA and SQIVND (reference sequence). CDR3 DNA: TGTGCCAGTACCCCACCGGGACAGGGGGTTCGAAGCAATCAGCCCCAGCATTTT. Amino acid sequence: CASTPPGQGVRSNQPQHF.

CDR3 sequence reads: CSARDLQGGYEAFF. DNA for the CDR3: TGCAGTGCTAGAGACCTACAAGGGGGATATGAAGCTTTCTTT. The rearrangement links TRBV20-1 to TRBJ1-1; D is possibly TRBD1 (6 bases). The germline V gene encodes CDR1 DFQATT and CDR2 SNEGSKA (reference sequence). Trimming removed 0 bases from V and 7 bases from J, with 15 bases in between. The CDR3 contains 14 residues.

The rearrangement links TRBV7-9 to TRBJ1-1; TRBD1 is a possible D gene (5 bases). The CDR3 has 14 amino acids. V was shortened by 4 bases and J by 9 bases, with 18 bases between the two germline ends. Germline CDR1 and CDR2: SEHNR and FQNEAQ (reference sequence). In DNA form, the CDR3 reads TGTGCCAGCAGCTCCCGGACCGAGGGGCTTAAAGCTTTCTTT. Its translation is CASSSRTEGLKAFF.

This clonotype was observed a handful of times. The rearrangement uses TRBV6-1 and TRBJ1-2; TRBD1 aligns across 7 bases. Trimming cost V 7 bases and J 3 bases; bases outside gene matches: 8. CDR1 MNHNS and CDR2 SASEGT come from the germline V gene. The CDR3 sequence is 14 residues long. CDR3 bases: TGTGCCAGCATTCGACAGGGAGTGGACTATGGCTACACCTTC. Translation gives CASIRQGVDYGYTF.